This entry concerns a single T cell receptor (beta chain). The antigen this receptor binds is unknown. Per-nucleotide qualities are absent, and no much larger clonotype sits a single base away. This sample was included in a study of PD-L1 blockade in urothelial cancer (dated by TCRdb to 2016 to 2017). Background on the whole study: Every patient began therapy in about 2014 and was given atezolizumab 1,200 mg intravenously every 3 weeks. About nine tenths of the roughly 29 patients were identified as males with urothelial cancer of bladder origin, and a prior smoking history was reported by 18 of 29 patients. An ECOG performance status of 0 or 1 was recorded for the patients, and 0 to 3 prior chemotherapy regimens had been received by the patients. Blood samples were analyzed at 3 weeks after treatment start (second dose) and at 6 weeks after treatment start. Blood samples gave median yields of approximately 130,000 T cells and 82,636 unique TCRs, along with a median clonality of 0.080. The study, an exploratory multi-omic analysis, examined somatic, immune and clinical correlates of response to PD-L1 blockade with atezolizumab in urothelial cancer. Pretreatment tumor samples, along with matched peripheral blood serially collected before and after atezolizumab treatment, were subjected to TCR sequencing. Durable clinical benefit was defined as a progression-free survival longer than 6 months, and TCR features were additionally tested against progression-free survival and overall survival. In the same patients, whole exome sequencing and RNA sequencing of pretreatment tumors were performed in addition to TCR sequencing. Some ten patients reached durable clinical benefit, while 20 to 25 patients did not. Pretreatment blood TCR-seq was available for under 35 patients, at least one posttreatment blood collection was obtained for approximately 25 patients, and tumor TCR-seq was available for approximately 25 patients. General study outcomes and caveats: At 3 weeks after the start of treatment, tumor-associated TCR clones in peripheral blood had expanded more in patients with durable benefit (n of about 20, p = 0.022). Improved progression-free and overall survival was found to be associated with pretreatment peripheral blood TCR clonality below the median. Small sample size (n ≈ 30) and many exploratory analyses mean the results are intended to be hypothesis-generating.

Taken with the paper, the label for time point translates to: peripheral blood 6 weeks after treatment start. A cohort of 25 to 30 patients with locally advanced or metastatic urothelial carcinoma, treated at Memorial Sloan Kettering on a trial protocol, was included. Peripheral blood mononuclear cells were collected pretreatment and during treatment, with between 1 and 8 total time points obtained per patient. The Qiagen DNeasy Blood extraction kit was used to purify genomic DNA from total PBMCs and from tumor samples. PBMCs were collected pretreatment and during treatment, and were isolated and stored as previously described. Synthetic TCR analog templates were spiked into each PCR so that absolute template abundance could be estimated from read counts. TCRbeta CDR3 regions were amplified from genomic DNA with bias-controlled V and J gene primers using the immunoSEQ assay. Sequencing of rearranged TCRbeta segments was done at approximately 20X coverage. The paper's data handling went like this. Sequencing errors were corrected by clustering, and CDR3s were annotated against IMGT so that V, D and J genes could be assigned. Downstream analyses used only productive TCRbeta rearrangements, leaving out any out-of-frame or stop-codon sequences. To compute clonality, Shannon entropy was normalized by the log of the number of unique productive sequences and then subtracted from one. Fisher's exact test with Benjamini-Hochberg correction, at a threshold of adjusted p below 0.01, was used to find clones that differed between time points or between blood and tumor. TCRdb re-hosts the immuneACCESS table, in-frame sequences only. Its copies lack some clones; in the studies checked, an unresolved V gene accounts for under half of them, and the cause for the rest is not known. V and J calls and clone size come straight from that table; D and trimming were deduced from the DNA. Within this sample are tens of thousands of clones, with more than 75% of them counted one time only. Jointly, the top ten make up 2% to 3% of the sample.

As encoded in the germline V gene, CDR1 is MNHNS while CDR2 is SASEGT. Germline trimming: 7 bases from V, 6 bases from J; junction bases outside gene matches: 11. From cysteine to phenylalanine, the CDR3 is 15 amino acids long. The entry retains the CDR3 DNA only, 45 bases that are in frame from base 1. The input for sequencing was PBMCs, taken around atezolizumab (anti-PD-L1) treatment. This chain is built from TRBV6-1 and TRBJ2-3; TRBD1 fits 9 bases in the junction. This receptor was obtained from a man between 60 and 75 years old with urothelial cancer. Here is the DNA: TGTGCCAGCACCTACAGGACAGGGGAGAGGGATACGCAGTATTTT. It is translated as CASTYRTGERDTQYF.